The 27 T cell receptor beta chains listed next were all sequenced from one sample in a study of blood T cell repertoires in COVID-19 (TCRdb year 2020). Receptor amplification or capture employed the immunoSEQ multiplex PCR assay. TCRdb took this table from immuneACCESS and kept in-frame rearrangements with V and J called. Such tables lack part of the clones; where checked against another copy, unresolved V genes explain under half of the gap, and the rest is unexplained. Counted in this sample were about 69,000 clones; less than 85% of them appeared once. In total, the top ten clones hold 10% to 15% of the sample. Specimen: peripheral blood. These receptors all come from a man between 45 and 60 years old with COVID-19, enrolled during active disease.

The sample holds one count of this clone. The V call is TRBV6-1, the J call TRBJ2-1, with 8 bases that match TRBD1. The CDR3 spans 16 residues. J lost 4 bases, V lost 4 bases, and 9 bases had no gene match. Looked up from germline, CDR1 is MNHNS and CDR2 is SASEGT. Here the CDR3 DNA reads TGTGCCAGCAGTGGCGGATTGGGACAGGAATACAATGAGCAGTTCTTC. It translates to CASSGGLGQEYNEQFF.

The chain combines TRBV6-2 or TRBV6-3 with TRBJ1-2; D unclear. The CDR3 consists of 15 residues. Trimming left V 4 bases short and J 4 bases short, with 16 bases between. Per germline, CDR1 MNHEY and CDR2 SVGEGT. CDR3 amino acids: CASSLFSGLVYGYTF. The CDR3 nucleotides read TGTGCCAGCAGTTTATTCAGCGGGCTGGTCTATGGCTACACCTTC.

The genes are TRBV7-3 and TRBJ2-2; tentatively, D is TRBD1 (6 bases). The CDR3 spans 16 residues. V lost 2 bases and J lost 4, with 14 bases in between. Germline lookup yields CDR1 SGHTA and CDR2 FQGTGA. The CDR3 sequence: CASSLDTGFGTGELFF. CDR3 coding DNA: TGTGCCAGCAGCTTAGATACAGGGTTCGGCACCGGGGAGCTGTTTTTT.

The rearrangement joins TRBV13 to TRBJ2-3, with unresolved D. V lost 6 bases and J 2 bases, leaving 15 bases between the germline ends. The CDR3 covers 15 residues. Germline assignment: CDR1 PRHDT and CDR2 FYEKMQ (reference sequence). The CDR3 here is CASRTFQLITDTQYF. CDR3 nucleotide sequence: TGTGCCAGCAGGACTTTCCAGTTAATCACAGATACGCAGTATTTT. Together with reference TRBV13 and TRBJ2-3, the CDR3 gives the full variable domain: AAGVIQSPRHLIKEKRETATLKCYPIPRHDTVYWYQQGPGQDPQFLISFYEKMQSDKGSIPDRFSAQQFSDYHSELNMSSLELGDSALYFCASRTFQLITDTQYFGPGTRLTVL.

The chain has TRBV12-5 and TRBJ1-1; perhaps TRBD1 as D (5 bases). CDR1 LGHNT and CDR2 FRNRAP come from the germline V gene. The CDR3 runs 19 residues. V dropped 0 bases and J dropped 2 bases, with 22 bases sitting between them. The CDR3 nucleotides read TGTGCTAGTGGTTTGGTACTACGTAACCTGGGGGGGGATAACACTGAAGCTTTCTTT. It codes for CASGLVLRNLGGDNTEAFF. The entire variable domain, with the rest obtained from reference TRBV12-5 and TRBJ1-1, is as follows: DARVTQTPRHKVTEMGQEVTMRCQPILGHNTVFWYRQTMMQGLELLAYFRNRAPLDDSGMPKDRFSAEMPDATLATLKIQPSEPRDSAVYFCASGLVLRNLGGDNTEAFFGQGTRLTVV.

This chain connects TRBV19 to TRBJ2-2; TRBD1 is a possible D gene (6 bases). V shed 5 bases and J shed 0 bases, with 7 bases lying between them. Germline loops: CDR1 LNHDA, CDR2 SQIVND (reference sequence). This CDR3 contains 14 residues. CDR3 nucleotides: TGTGCCAGTAGTCGGGACACGAACACCGGGGAGCTGTTTTTT. Translating it yields CASSRDTNTGELFF.

The rearrangement joins TRBV5-5 to TRBJ1-5; 9 bases are a match to TRBD1. Germline CDR1 SGHKS, CDR2 YYEKEE (reference sequence). The CDR3 contains 13 residues. V dropped 7 bases and J dropped 6; count of bases not matched to a gene: 5. CDR3 region: CASGGQGSQPQHF. The DNA of the CDR3 is TGTGCCAGCGGTGGACAGGGGAGTCAGCCCCAGCATTTT.

The rearrangement joins TRBV5-1 to TRBJ2-1, with D uncertain. V lost 0 bases and J lost 5, with 3 bases in between. The CDR3 is made up of 12 amino acids. Germline V gene lookup returns CDR1 SGHRS and CDR2 YFSETQ. Written as DNA, the CDR3 is TGCGCCAGCAGCTTGGGAGACAATGAGCAGTTCTTC. It encodes CASSLGDNEQFF.

This clone showed up just a few times. The V and J genes are TRBV3-1 (or the pseudogene TRBV3-2) and TRBJ2-7, with D perhaps matching TRBD2 (5 bases). This CDR3 comprises 14 residues. Germline V gene data show CDR1 as LGHDT and CDR2 as YNNKEL (reference sequence). The ends were cut back, 5 bases at V and 0 bases at J, with 11 bases in the middle. CDR3 loop: CASSSGLNSYEQYF. Here the CDR3 DNA reads TGTGCCAGCAGCTCTGGACTCAACTCCTACGAGCAGTACTTC.

The chain has TRBV6-4 and TRBJ1-4; tentatively, D is TRBD1 (6 bases). Trimming pared 4 bases from V and 8 bases from J, leaving 17 bases between. The CDR3 runs 15 residues. Germline assignment: CDR1 MRHNA and CDR2 SNTAGT. The CDR3 nucleotides read TGTGCCAGCAGTGCCCCCTTACAGGGAAAGGAAAAACTGTTTTTT. Protein product: CASSAPLQGKEKLFF.

The chain links TRBV9 to TRBJ2-5; D is possibly TRBD2 (6 bases). Germline assignment: CDR1 SGDLS and CDR2 YYNGEE. Trimming left V 3 bases short and J 1 base short, with 10 bases between. The CDR3 has 14 residues. CDR3 DNA: TGTGCCAGCAGCGCTAGCGTGGGCCAAGAGACCCAGTACTTC. It translates to CASSASVGQETQYF. The full variable domain, with the rest looked up from reference TRBV9 and TRBJ2-5, is DSGVTQTPKHLITATGQRVTLRCSPRSGDLSVYWYQQSLDQGLQFLIQYYNGEERAKGNILERFSAQQFPDLHSELNLSSLELGDSALYFCASSASVGQETQYFGPGTRLLVL.

The V call is TRBV18, the J call TRBJ2-7; 7 bases match TRBD2. This CDR3 is 14 amino acids long. In germline, CDR1 is KGHSH, CDR2 LQKENI. V was clipped by 5 bases and J by 3 bases; unmatched bases: 7. This CDR3 reads CASSSDGGGYEQYF. CDR3 sequence (DNA): TGTGCCAGCTCATCCGACGGCGGGGGCTACGAGCAGTACTTC.

The chain employs TRBV19 and TRBJ1-4; tentative D call: TRBD1 (6 bases). The germline V gene has CDR1 LNHDA and CDR2 SQIVND (reference sequence). With 6 bases removed from V and 4 bases from J, the gap between germline ends came to 15 bases. The CDR3 runs 15 residues. CDR3 protein: CASSLLDSINEKLFF. CDR3 coding DNA: TGTGCCAGTAGCCTGCTGGACAGTATTAATGAAAAACTGTTTTTT.

This rearrangement joins TRBV19 to TRBJ2-1; TRBD2 matches at 9 bases. There are 15 residues in the CDR3. V shed 6 bases and J 9 bases; nucleotides not matched to a gene: 12. Germline V gene data show CDR1 as LNHDA and CDR2 as SQIVND (reference sequence). The CDR3 DNA reads TGTGCCAGTAGCATCAGCGGGGGGCCTATTATTGAGCAGTTCTTC. It is translated as CASSISGGPIIEQFF.

V usage is TRBV12-3 or TRBV12-4 and J usage is TRBJ2-5, with D perhaps matching TRBD1 (5 bases). CDR3 length: 13 amino acids. The germline V and J ends were trimmed by 3 bases and 1 base, with 6 bases remaining between them. The CDR3 DNA reads as TGTGCCAGCAGTTTGGGGCGCCAAGAGACCCAGTACTTC. Translated, it gives CASSLGRQETQYF.

The V and J genes are TRBV29-1 and TRBJ2-5; TRBD2 agrees at 16 bases. V was clipped by 4 bases and J by 0 bases; unmatched bases: 2. The germline V gene has CDR1 SQVTM and CDR2 ANQGSEA. The CDR3 is made up of 16 amino acids. CDR3: CSVVGLAGGNQETQYF. The CDR3, as DNA: TGCAGCGTTGTGGGACTAGCGGGGGGGAACCAAGAGACCCAGTACTTC.

This rearrangement joins TRBV6-5 to TRBJ1-4; D perhaps matches TRBD1 (6 bases). Germline V gene data show CDR1 as MNHEY and CDR2 as SVGAGI. V was trimmed by 0 bases and J by 7 bases, leaving 12 bases between them. The CDR3 totals 15 residues. The CDR3 is CASSYSQGLGEKLFF. CDR3 sequence (DNA): TGTGCCAGCAGTTACTCTCAGGGGTTGGGTGAAAAACTGTTTTTT.

This sequence joins TRBV5-6 and TRBJ2-7; D unresolved. Germline loops: CDR1 SGHDT, CDR2 YYEEEE. The CDR3 has 13 residues. Trimming cost V 4 bases and J 7 bases, with 15 bases left between them. CDR3 region: CASSTGFAVEQYF. The CDR3 DNA reads TGTGCCAGCAGCACTGGATTCGCGGTGGAGCAGTACTTC. Using reference TRBV5-6 and TRBJ2-7 for the parts outside the CDR3, the full variable domain is DAGVTQSPTHLIKTRGQQVTLRCSPKSGHDTVSWYQQALGQGPQFIFQYYEEEERQRGNFPDRFSGHQFPNYSSELNVNALLLGDSALYLCASSTGFAVEQYFGPGTRLTVT.

The chain combines TRBV20-1 with TRBJ2-1, with 8 bases lining up with TRBD2. This CDR3 region has 16 residues. CDR1 and CDR2 (germline): DFQATT, SNEGSKA (reference sequence). Germline trimming cut 3 bases from V and 2 bases from J; bases unmatched to any gene: 9. The CDR3 coding sequence is TGCAGTGCTAGTCACATCGGACTAGCCACCTACAATGAGCAGTTCTTC. Protein sequence: CSASHIGLATYNEQFF.

This sequence joins TRBV29-1 and TRBJ1-1; D gene ambiguous. V gave up 6 bases and J gave up 1 base, with 6 bases separating them. The CDR3 totals 11 residues. Germline V lookup: CDR1 SQVTM, CDR2 ANQGSEA. The CDR3 sequence is CSVASNTEAFF. In DNA, the CDR3 is TGCAGCGTAGCCTCGAACACTGAAGCTTTCTTT.

V and J are TRBV5-1 and TRBJ1-5; no reliable D call. The length of the CDR3 is 13 residues. With 4 bases removed from V and 6 bases from J, the gap between germline ends came to 11 bases. Germline assignment: CDR1 SGHRS and CDR2 YFSETQ. CDR3 coding DNA: TGCGCCAGCAGCGGAGGGTTGGGTCAGCCCCAGCATTTT. It encodes CASSGGLGQPQHF.

The V and J genes are TRBV12-3 or TRBV12-4 and TRBJ1-3; D perhaps matches TRBD1 (5 bases). Trimming cost V 6 bases and J 2 bases, with 8 bases left between them. This CDR3 contains 13 residues. CDR3 DNA: TGTGCCAGCAGGCGGACAACTGGAAACACCATATATTTT. Protein: CASRRTTGNTIYF.

The V and J genes are TRBV6-5 and TRBJ2-7; TRBD1 matches at 9 bases. This CDR3 contains 15 residues. With V trimmed by 0 bases and J by 7 bases, 7 bases remained unmatched. Germline CDR1 reads MNHEY; CDR2 reads SVGAGI. CDR3 loop: CASSYSWTGEREQYF. In DNA, the CDR3 is TGTGCCAGCAGTTACTCCTGGACAGGGGAGCGGGAGCAGTACTTC.

The V gene is TRBV9, the J gene TRBJ1-1; D call uncertain. CDR3 length equals 15 residues. The germline V gene encodes CDR1 SGDLS and CDR2 YYNGEE. V lost 4 bases and J lost 0, with 13 bases in between. CDR3 DNA sequence: TGTGCCAGCAGCCCCTCTCCGGGGATGAACACTGAAGCTTTCTTT. The encoded protein is CASSPSPGMNTEAFF.

The V and J genes are TRBV7-9 and TRBJ1-2; 7 nucleotides line up with TRBD1. CDR3 size: 14 residues. With V trimmed by 7 bases and J by 9 bases, 14 bases remained unmatched. Per germline, CDR1 SEHNR and CDR2 FQNEAQ (reference sequence). For the CDR3, the DNA is TGTGCCAGCAACTTTGACGGGACAGCCCGAAGCTACACCTTC. It translates to CASNFDGTARSYTF. Full variable domain (rest looked up from reference TRBV7-9 and TRBJ1-2): DTGVSQNPRHKITKRGQNVTFRCDPISEHNRLYWYRQTLGQGPEFLTYFQNEAQLEKSRLLSDRFSAERPKGSFSTLEIQRTEQGDSAMYLCASNFDGTARSYTFGSGTRLTVV.

The gene calls are TRBV18 and TRBJ1-2, with 8 bases lining up with TRBD1. CDR1 KGHSH and CDR2 LQKENI come from the germline V gene. The length of the CDR3 is 13 residues. The ends lost 2 bases at V and 7 bases at J; junction bases unmatched: 3. The CDR3 coding sequence is TGTGCCAGCTCACCATCCAGGGGGCCTGGCTACACCTTC. It translates to CASSPSRGPGYTF.

V and J are TRBV10-3 and TRBJ2-3, with D possibly TRBD2 on 7 matching bases. This CDR3 comprises 14 residues. The V gene lost 10 bases and the J gene lost 0 bases, with 14 bases spanning the gap. Germline-derived CDR1 and CDR2 are ENHRY and SYGVKD. CDR3 residues: CATLGRGSTDTQYF. The CDR3 nucleotides read TGTGCCACACTTGGGAGGGGGAGCACAGATACGCAGTATTTT.